This T cell receptor (beta chain) was captured by sequencing in a study of cytomegalovirus exposure and HLA in healthy donors. As for the study in general: Unique TCR beta sequences numbering some 120 million came from roughly 180 million T cells in an earlier analysis. Study findings and constraints: Most likely, a cluster of highly shared sequence variants arose as a sequencing artifact. Immune exposure information comprised only CMV serostatus. Earlier analysis found most TCR beta V segments productive about 90% or about 30% of the time.

Primers: 60 Vbeta forward and 13 Jbeta reverse. Produced via immunoSEQ multiplex PCR; TCRdb's table is partial and in-frame only. Of 110,000 or so clones in the sample, approximately 71% were seen once. On this clone: The antigen is not known.

The J segment lost 3 bases and the V segment lost 3 bases, leaving 3 bases of the junction unmatched. The CDR3 has 15 amino acids. CDR1 and CDR2 (germline): KGHSH, LQKENI. Sequenced sample: PBMCs. J is TRBJ1-4 and V is TRBV18, with 8 nucleotides matching TRBD1. This TCR was recovered from a woman in her 70s in good health and CMV-seropositive. CDR3 in amino acids: CASSPDRVSNEKLFF. In DNA form, the CDR3 reads TGTGCCAGCTCACCGGACAGGGTCTCTAATGAAAAACTGTTTTTT. Filled out from reference TRBV18 and TRBJ1-4, the complete variable domain reads NAGVMQNPRHLVRRRGQEARLRCSPMKGHSHVYWYRQLPEEGLKFMVYLQKENIIDESGMPKERFSAEFPKEGPSILRIQQVVRGDSAAYFCASSPDRVSNEKLFFGSGTQLSVL.